This T cell receptor (beta chain) stems from a study of T cell responses to AZD1222 COVID-19 vaccine. On this clone: Antigen unknown.

Study-level results: Across the whole spike, CD4 TCRs peaked at regions 160-218 and 743-854. Baseline serostatus was positive in only six or seven AZD1222 recipients.

The assay was immunoSEQ multiplex PCR, and TCRdb's table has in-frame clones only and misses some. Of some 140,000 clones in the sample, approximately 95% were seen once. V was clipped by 0 bases and J by 3 bases, with 12 bases between them. The CDR3 length is 16 residues. Germline CDR1 reads MNHEY; CDR2 reads SVGEGT. The study pooled second doses at about 4 or about 12 weeks. This chain connects TRBV6-2 or TRBV6-3 to TRBJ2-1; either TRBD1 or TRBD2 may fit D (5 bases each). The receptor's source is an adult who received the AZD1222 COVID-19 vaccine. The material sequenced was peripheral blood, taken 28 days after the second AZD1222 dose. CDR3 protein: CASSYSRDVGYNEQFF. In DNA form, the CDR3 reads TGTGCCAGCAGTTACTCTAGGGACGTAGGCTACAATGAGCAGTTCTTC.